Presented here are 32 T cell receptor beta chains from one specimen sequenced in a study of cytomegalovirus exposure and HLA in healthy donors. 13 Jbeta primers and 60 Vbeta primers were used for the PCR. Only in-frame clones appear in the TCRdb table, and some are missing; sequencing was by immunoSEQ multiplex PCR. The table has about 170,000 clones, 62% seen once. The sequenced material came from PBMCs. The source of these receptors is a man aged 35 to 55 in good health and CMV-seronegative.

V gene TRBV19 combines with J gene TRBJ2-1, with 9 bases that match TRBD1. V was clipped by 2 bases and J by 6 bases; unmatched bases: 5. The CDR3 sequence is 15 residues long. Germline CDR1 reads LNHDA; CDR2 reads SQIVND (reference sequence). This CDR3 is CASSIMGQGPNEQFF. The CDR3 DNA sequence: TGTGCCAGTAGTATAATGGGACAGGGCCCCAATGAGCAGTTCTTC.

V and J are TRBV30 and TRBJ2-2; no definite D call. This CDR3 has 12 residues. The V end was cut by 0 bases, the J end by 7 bases, with 6 bases between. Germline V gene data show CDR1 as GTSNPN and CDR2 as SVGIG (reference sequence). The CDR3 coding sequence is TGTGCCTGGAGTGTTAGAAACGGGGAGCTGTTTTTT. Its protein is CAWSVRNGELFF.

Here the CDR3 reads CASSISQNEQFF. CDR3 nucleotide sequence: TGTGCCAGTAGTATAAGCCAAAATGAGCAGTTCTTC. This rearrangement joins TRBV19 to TRBJ2-1; D is ambiguous. The CDR3 totals 12 residues. Germline-derived CDR1 and CDR2 are LNHDA and SQIVND (reference sequence). Deletions cut 2 bases from V and 7 bases from J, with 6 bases between.

The V gene is TRBV30, the J gene TRBJ1-4, with 8 nucleotides matching TRBD1. Germline V lookup: CDR1 GTSNPN, CDR2 SVGIG (reference sequence). V shed 4 bases and J 5 bases; nucleotides not matched to a gene: 6. This CDR3 has 14 residues. The CDR3 loop reads CAWKLGQGNEKLFF. CDR3 bases: TGTGCCTGGAAACTCGGACAGGGAAATGAAAAACTGTTTTTT.

This clone came up many times. The chain joins TRBV5-6 to TRBJ2-7, with D uncertain. Looked up from germline, CDR1 is SGHDT and CDR2 is YYEEEE. This CDR3 is built from 12 residues. The V end was cut by 4 bases, the J end by 4 bases, with 9 bases between. The CDR3 loop is CASSDAAYEQYF. DNA of the CDR3: TGTGCCAGCAGCGATGCGGCGTACGAGCAGTACTTC.

The chain recombines TRBV6-1 with TRBJ2-5, with D possibly TRBD1 on 6 matching bases. Germline CDR1 and CDR2: MNHNS and SASEGT. V gave up 6 bases and J gave up 5 bases, with 10 bases separating them. CDR3 length: 12 residues. The CDR3 sequence is CASRRRGETQYF. CDR3 bases: TGTGCCAGCAGAAGAAGGGGGGAGACCCAGTACTTC.

V gene TRBV7-3 combines with J gene TRBJ2-2; TRBD1 might be the D (5 bases). V lost 2 bases and J 8 bases, leaving 12 bases between the germline ends. In germline, CDR1 is SGHTA, CDR2 FQGTGA. The CDR3 contains 14 residues. CDR3 nucleotides: TGTGCCAGCAGCTTAGCCAGGGCTAGTGGGGAGCTGTTTTTT. Its protein product is CASSLARASGELFF.

Only one count was recorded for this clone. The rearrangement joins TRBV27 to TRBJ2-6; no definite D call. This CDR3 is 17 amino acids long. From germline, CDR1 is MNHEY and CDR2 SMNVEV (reference sequence). V lost 0 bases and J lost 0, with 9 bases in between. The CDR3 nucleotides read TGTGCCAGCAGTTTATCTTTGGCTTACTCTGGGGCCAACGTCCTGACTTTC. Protein sequence: CASSLSLAYSGANVLTF.

The chain couples TRBV7-9 to TRBJ1-4; D gene unclear. This CDR3 comprises 14 residues. V lost 6 bases to trimming and J lost 0 bases, with 8 bases between them. Germline V gene data show CDR1 as SEHNR and CDR2 as FQNEAQ (reference sequence). CDR3 sequence: CASRTQATNEKLFF. Here the CDR3 DNA reads TGTGCCAGCAGAACTCAAGCAACTAATGAAAAACTGTTTTTT.

This clone was seen more than once but under ten times. The genes are TRBV4-1 and TRBJ2-5; weak D call: TRBD2 (5 bases). V was trimmed by 5 bases and J by 0 bases, leaving 13 bases between them. The CDR3 totals 15 residues. Germline CDR1 is MGHRA and CDR2 is YSYEKL. As DNA, the CDR3 is TGCGCCAGCAGCGAAAGGCAACTAGACCAAGAGACCCAGTACTTC. It specifies CASSERQLDQETQYF.

The sample holds a few counts of this clone. The chain employs TRBV6-4 and TRBJ2-7; the match to TRBD1 covers 9 bases. CDR3 size: 16 residues. Trimming removed 5 bases from V and 4 bases from J; junction bases left unmatched: 12. Germline V CDR1 and CDR2: MRHNA, SNTAGT. In nucleotides, the CDR3 is TGTGCCAGCAGTCCTGGGGGACAGGGAGGACGGTACGAGCAGTACTTC. It yields the protein CASSPGGQGGRYEQYF.

The rearrangement links TRBV5-1 to TRBJ2-2, with TRBD2 as a possible D gene (5 bases). This CDR3 is 15 amino acids long. The germline V gene encodes CDR1 SGHRS and CDR2 YFSETQ. V lost 1 base to trimming and J lost 1 base, with 8 bases between them. This CDR3 is CASSLPGKNTGELFF. The DNA for the CDR3 is TGCGCCAGCAGCTTGCCGGGGAAGAACACCGGGGAGCTGTTTTTT.

Here the CDR3 DNA reads TGTGCCAGCAGCTTAGGTCCAGCGGGAGCTCAAAACATTCAGTACTTC. Translating it yields CASSLGPAGAQNIQYF. The chain uses TRBV7-3 and TRBJ2-4, with 8 bases fitting TRBD2. V trimming: 2 bases; J trimming: 5 bases; junction bases outside the gene matches: 8. CDR3 size: 16 residues. Germline loops: CDR1 SGHTA, CDR2 FQGTGA.

J is TRBJ2-2 and V is TRBV27; TRBD1 might be the D (6 bases). The CDR3 has 15 residues. The V and J ends lost 9 bases and 0 bases respectively, with 14 bases between them. The germline gives CDR1 MNHEY, CDR2 SMNVEV (reference sequence). CDR3 coding DNA: TGTGCCAGTCGACAGGTATTCGCGAACACCGGGGAGCTGTTTTTT. It is translated as CASRQVFANTGELFF.

The J gene is TRBJ1-2, the V gene TRBV6-1; D is uncertain. V was trimmed by 11 bases and J by 5 bases, leaving 18 bases between them. CDR1 and CDR2 (germline): MNHNS, SASEGT. This CDR3 contains 13 residues. CDR3 loop: CAGASGVGYGYTF. The CDR3 bases are TGTGCCGGCGCCAGCGGAGTGGGGTATGGCTACACCTTC.

V gene TRBV5-6 combines with J gene TRBJ2-3; TRBD2 matches 9 bases. V was pared by 7 bases and J by 8 bases, with 17 bases of the junction left unmatched. Germline V lookup: CDR1 SGHDT, CDR2 YYEEEE. This CDR3 has 16 amino acids. CDR3 residues: CASYLTSGGWTGTQYF. As DNA, the CDR3 is TGTGCCAGCTACCTTACCAGCGGGGGGTGGACCGGTACGCAGTATTTT.

This clone was counted once. The same CDR3 is also encoded by other DNA sequences in this sample. The V call is TRBV18, the J call TRBJ1-1, with D hard to call. Trimming left V 6 bases short and J 0 bases short, with 8 bases between. CDR1 and CDR2 from the germline V gene are KGHSH and LQKENI. The CDR3 is 13 amino acids. CDR3 residues: CASSPSVNTEAFF. The CDR3 coding sequence is TGTGCCAGCTCCCCTTCAGTGAACACTGAAGCTTTCTTT. Drawing the rest from reference TRBV18 and TRBJ1-1, the complete variable domain is NAGVMQNPRHLVRRRGQEARLRCSPMKGHSHVYWYRQLPEEGLKFMVYLQKENIIDESGMPKERFSAEFPKEGPSILRIQQVVRGDSAAYFCASSPSVNTEAFFGQGTRLTVV.

V gene TRBV5-4 combines with J gene TRBJ1-4, with a tentative D call TRBD1 (6 bases). CDR1 is SGHNT and CDR2 is YYREEE in the germline V gene (reference sequence). The CDR3 has 13 amino acids. Trimming left V 2 bases short and J 5 bases short, with 7 bases between. Here the CDR3 reads CASSLQGNEKLFF. CDR3 in DNA: TGTGCCAGCAGCTTACAGGGAAATGAAAAACTGTTTTTT.

The chain combines TRBV29-1 with TRBJ1-5, with 9 bases matching TRBD1. The CDR3 is made up of 12 amino acids. Germline CDR1 SQVTM, CDR2 ANQGSEA. The trim removed 5 bases at V and 5 bases at J, leaving 1 base unmatched. CDR3 in amino acids: CSVRQGDQPQHF. The CDR3 DNA sequence: TGCAGCGTTCGACAGGGGGATCAGCCCCAGCATTTT.

The rearrangement uses TRBV6-5 and TRBJ2-1; 12 nucleotides match TRBD1. This CDR3 has 15 residues. Germline V gives CDR1 MNHEY, CDR2 SVGAGI. Trimming cost V 7 bases and J 8 bases; bases outside gene matches: 9. The CDR3 region has the DNA TGTGCCAGCAATCCAGGGACAGGGGGCTTCGATGAGCAGTTCTTC. Its translation is CASNPGTGGFDEQFF.

This clone was seen just once. This rearrangement joins TRBV9 to TRBJ2-7, with a tentative D call TRBD1 (6 bases). The CDR3 spans 14 residues. The germline V and J ends were trimmed by 0 bases and 2 bases, with 9 bases remaining between them. Germline loops: CDR1 SGDLS, CDR2 YYNGEE. CDR3 in amino acids: CASSVGTGPYEQYF. The CDR3 DNA reads TGTGCCAGCAGCGTAGGCACAGGGCCCTACGAGCAGTACTTC.

This chain joins TRBV30 and TRBJ1-2; D remains unclear. The length of the CDR3 is 15 residues. Germline loops: CDR1 GTSNPN, CDR2 SVGIG (reference sequence). V lost 0 bases to trimming and J lost 3 bases, with 14 bases between them. Written as DNA, the CDR3 is TGTGCCTGGAGTGTACTCAGAGGGTGGTACTATGGCTACACCTTC. Protein: CAWSVLRGWYYGYTF.

The chain recombines TRBV18 with TRBJ2-6; D uncertain. CDR3 length: 15 amino acids. The germline gives CDR1 KGHSH, CDR2 LQKENI. Trimming left V 2 bases short and J 2 bases short, with 7 bases between. This chain's CDR3 is CASSPSQAGANVLTF. The CDR3 DNA reads TGTGCCAGCTCACCATCCCAGGCTGGGGCCAACGTCCTGACTTTC.

The chain is built from TRBV28 and TRBJ1-6; 7 positions match TRBD1. This CDR3 has 13 residues. Germline lookup yields CDR1 MDHEN and CDR2 SYDVKM. The V gene end was trimmed by 11 bases and the J gene end by 9 bases; junction bases not matched to a gene: 10. The CDR3 region has the DNA TGTGCCTTTAGGGGGCAGGGGGGTTCACCCCTCCACTTT. Translating gives CAFRGQGGSPLHF.

J is TRBJ2-1 and V is TRBV19, with 8 bases aligning to TRBD1. Germline CDR1 LNHDA, CDR2 SQIVND (reference sequence). J was trimmed by 2 bases and V by 5 bases; bases with no gene match: 11. The CDR3 is 17 amino acids. The CDR3: CASSRRRRQGTYNEQFF. The DNA for the CDR3 is TGTGCCAGTAGTCGCCGACGACGACAGGGGACCTACAATGAGCAGTTCTTC.

This chain links TRBV6-6 with TRBJ1-1, with a tentative D call TRBD1 (5 bases). This CDR3 has 12 amino acids. Germline V CDR1 and CDR2: MNHNY, SVGAGI (reference sequence). V was trimmed by 7 bases and J by 5 bases, leaving 11 bases between them. The DNA for the CDR3 is TGTGCCAGCAACCTCAGGGATACTGAAGCTTTCTTT. Protein product: CASNLRDTEAFF.

The rearrangement joins TRBV7-9 to TRBJ2-7; TRBD2 matches at 13 bases. The V and J ends lost 5 bases and 5 bases, in that order; junction bases with no gene match: 6. Germline CDR1 and CDR2: SEHNR and FQNEAQ (reference sequence). This CDR3 is 15 amino acids long. The CDR3 reads CASSPKGLAGNEQYF. The CDR3 DNA sequence: TGTGCCAGCAGCCCAAAGGGACTAGCGGGAAACGAGCAGTACTTC.

The J gene is TRBJ2-7, the V gene TRBV2; TRBD2 aligns across 8 bases. CDR3 length: 16 amino acids. Per germline, CDR1 SNHLY and CDR2 FYNNEI. Unmatched junction bases numbered 10, after V lost 6 bases and J lost 0 bases. The CDR3 region is CASRRQLADSSYEQYF. CDR3 coding DNA: TGTGCCAGCAGGAGACAACTAGCGGATAGCTCCTACGAGCAGTACTTC.

The chain has TRBV4-2 and TRBJ1-6; no definite D call. The length of the CDR3 is 17 residues. V shed 0 bases and J shed 6 bases, with 15 bases lying between them. Germline values: CDR1 LGHNA, CDR2 YNFKEQ. CDR3 coding DNA: TGTGCCAGCAGCCAAGATAATATACGACTGTCTAATTCACCCCTCCACTTT. It encodes CASSQDNIRLSNSPLHF.

This clone was detected only a few times. The chain uses TRBV13 and TRBJ2-5; 14 bases align to TRBD2. The CDR3 is 15 amino acids. The germline V gene has CDR1 PRHDT and CDR2 FYEKMQ (reference sequence). J was trimmed by 9 bases and V by 0 bases; bases with no gene match: 3. The CDR3 DNA reads as TGTGCCAGCAGCTTAGGGGGGACTAGCGGGAGCGCCCAGTACTTC. It codes for CASSLGGTSGSAQYF. The entire variable domain, with the rest obtained from reference TRBV13 and TRBJ2-5, is as follows: AAGVIQSPRHLIKEKRETATLKCYPIPRHDTVYWYQQGPGQDPQFLISFYEKMQSDKGSIPDRFSAQQFSDYHSELNMSSLELGDSALYFCASSLGGTSGSAQYFGPGTRLLVL.

The rearrangement uses TRBV6-5 and TRBJ2-7; 11 bases are a match to TRBD2. CDR1 and CDR2 (germline): MNHEY, SVGAGI. The CDR3 is made up of 15 amino acids. V shed 6 bases and J 0 bases; nucleotides not matched to a gene: 4. This CDR3 is CASSLTSGNSYEQYF. As DNA, the CDR3 is TGTGCCAGCAGCCTGACTAGCGGGAACTCCTACGAGCAGTACTTC.

This sequence joins TRBV5-1 and TRBJ1-5; weak D call: TRBD1 (6 bases). The V gene's germline CDR1 is SGHRS and CDR2 YFSETQ. Trimming stripped 5 bases from V and 0 bases from J, with 12 bases between. This CDR3 has 15 amino acids. The CDR3 spells CASSPGTSSNQPQHF. The CDR3 nucleotides read TGCGCCAGCAGTCCCGGGACATCTAGCAATCAGCCCCAGCATTTT.